Presented here are 7 T cell receptor beta chains from one specimen sequenced in a study of patients and donors after allogeneic stem cell transplantation. MiXCR was run by TCRdb on the RT-PCR reads, yielding one entry per CDR3 protein. The sample lists over 400,000 distinct CDR3 sequences; roughly 17% were seen once. Sequences were obtained from blood, either unsorted or a sorted T cell fraction (not recorded which). The receptors originated from a human donor who was either an allogeneic HSCT recipient or a stem cell or donor lymphocyte infusion donor (not recorded which). It is not recorded whose cells these are; they may come from a transplant donor.

This clonotype was detected only a few times. The chain has TRBV4-2 and TRBJ2-3, with D uncertain. Trimming pared 0 bases from V and 1 base from J, leaving 5 bases between. In germline, CDR1 is LGHNA, CDR2 YNFKEQ. The CDR3 has 14 residues. The DNA of the CDR3 is TGTGCCAGCAGCCAAGAGGCTCGCACAGATACGCAGTATTTT. Amino acid sequence: CASSQEARTDTQYF.

This clonotype has more than one count but fewer than ten. The chain joins TRBV29-1 to TRBJ2-2, with a tentative D call TRBD2 (6 bases). V was clipped by 6 bases and J by 2 bases, with 13 bases between them. Per germline, CDR1 SQVTM and CDR2 ANQGSEA. This CDR3 spans 14 amino acids. CDR3 in DNA: TGCAGCGTCGCCGGACTATTCAACACCGGGGAGCTGTTTTTT. Its translation is CSVAGLFNTGELFF.

This clonotype was detected a few times. The rearrangement joins TRBV20-1 to TRBJ2-5, with D perhaps TRBD1 (6 bases). CDR3 length equals 13 residues. V lost 3 bases to trimming and J lost 2 bases, with 10 bases between them. CDR1 and CDR2 from the germline V gene are DFQATT and SNEGSKA (reference sequence). The CDR3: CSARGTKQETQYF. The DNA of the CDR3 is TGCAGTGCTAGGGGGACAAAACAAGAGACCCAGTACTTC.

The V gene is TRBV11-2, the J gene TRBJ1-4; TRBD1 matches at 8 bases. Germline V gene sequence: CDR1 SGHAT, CDR2 FQNNGV. V dropped 5 bases and J dropped 6; count of bases not matched to a gene: 8. The CDR3 spans 15 residues. CDR3 sequence reads: CASSLGQGRDEKLFF. The CDR3 nucleotides are TGTGCCAGCAGCCTTGGACAGGGTAGGGATGAAAAACTGTTTTTT. Combining the CDR3 with reference TRBV11-2 and TRBJ1-4 gives the whole variable domain EAGVAQSPRYKIIEKRQSVAFWCNPISGHATLYWYQQILGQGPKLLIQFQNNGVVDDSQLPKDRFSAERLKGVDSTLKIQPAKLEDSAVYLCASSLGQGRDEKLFFGSGTQLSVL.

CDR3: CASSPSGTSGREVREQYF. The DNA of the CDR3 is TGCGCCAGCAGCCCCTCCGGGACTAGCGGGAGGGAGGTGCGCGAGCAGTACTTC. V and J are TRBV5-1 and TRBJ2-7; 16 bases agree with TRBD2. The CDR3 extends over 18 amino acids. CDR1 SGHRS and CDR2 YFSETQ come from the germline V gene. The ends lost 4 bases at V and 6 bases at J; junction bases unmatched: 13.

This clonotype showed up just a few times. The chain is built from TRBV5-1 and TRBJ2-5; 10 bases are shared with TRBD2. V was clipped by 4 bases and J by 5 bases; unmatched bases: 11. CDR1 is SGHRS, CDR2 YFSETQ, per germline. The CDR3 runs 16 residues. The DNA for the CDR3 is TGCGCCAGCAGCGCAAGTCGGACTAGCGGATTTGAGACCCAGTACTTC. Amino acid sequence: CASSASRTSGFETQYF.

The chain couples TRBV7-9 to TRBJ1-3, with D maybe TRBD1 (6 bases). The CDR3 runs to 16 residues. Germline-derived CDR1 and CDR2 are SEHNR and FQNEAQ (reference sequence). V was shortened by 4 bases and J by 4 bases, with 17 bases between the two germline ends. The CDR3 loop reads CASSSPEDSPGNTIYF. CDR3 nucleotides: TGTGCCAGCAGCTCGCCCGAGGACAGTCCCGGAAACACCATATATTTT.